This is a list of T cell receptor beta chains from one sample in a study of molecular identifiers for immune sequencing clone quantification. TCRdb called the PCR reads again in MiXCR, with one record for every CDR3 protein. Among about 510,000 distinct CDR3 sequences, roughly a fifth were seen once, and the ten largest hold 0.65% to 0.95%. The sample consisted of naive CD8+ T cells from blood, with Jurkat cell RNA spiked in. Every receptor here comes from a human donor in good health. Some libraries in this study had Jurkat cell RNA spiked in. Each CDR3 is given with its conserved first and last residue. The order of the fields is V gene, D gene, CDR3 length, clone size, J gene, CDR3 DNA, CDR3 protein. D genes are given only for firm matches. Size tells how often a clone was seen (once, few, many) or the class of an expanded clone, and some rows leave it out.

V: TRBV28; D: TRBD1; length: 18; size: few; J: TRBJ2-6; DNA: TGTGCCAGCAGTCCCGGGACAGGGTTGGGATCTGGGGCCAACGTCCTGACTTTC; CDR3: CASSPGTGLGSGANVLTF
V: TRBV12-3/TRBV12-4; D: -; length: 15; size: -; J: TRBJ2-2; DNA: TGTGCCAGCAGTTTAGAAGGGTTGCATACCGGGGAGCTGTTTTTT; CDR3: CASSLEGLHTGELFF
V: TRBV4-1; D: TRBD1; length: 14; size: many; J: TRBJ1-1; DNA: TGCGCCAGCAGCCCTACAGGGGGGTACGCTGAAGCTTTCTTT; CDR3: CASSPTGGYAEAFF
V: TRBV2; D: TRBD1; length: 15; size: -; J: TRBJ1-1; DNA: TGTGCCAGCAGGAAAGCAGGGGGCCTGAACACTGAAGCTTTCTTT; CDR3: CASRKAGGLNTEAFF
V: TRBV28; D: TRBD2; length: 15; size: few; J: TRBJ2-7; DNA: TGTGCCAGCAGTTTCCGAAAAGCGGGAGTCTACGAGCAGTACTTC; CDR3: CASSFRKAGVYEQYF
V: TRBV12-3/TRBV12-4; D: TRBD2; length: 17; size: -; J: TRBJ2-1; DNA: TGTGCCAGCACCACCCGTCCGGCGGGGGGGACAGACAATGAGCAGTTCTTC; CDR3: CASTTRPAGGTDNEQFF
V: TRBV27; D: -; length: 13; size: few; J: TRBJ2-3; DNA: TGTGCCAGCAGTCCAGGGTTTGGAGATACGCAGTATTTT; CDR3: CASSPGFGDTQYF
V: TRBV28; D: -; length: 13; size: -; J: TRBJ2-1; DNA: TGTGCCAGCGGCTTTCGAATGGGAGATGAGCAGTTCTTC; CDR3: CASGFRMGDEQFF
V: TRBV28; D: -; length: 14; size: few; J: TRBJ1-5; DNA: TGTGCCAGCAGGCCCCTTTATAGCAATCAGCCCCAGCATTTT; CDR3: CASRPLYSNQPQHF
V: TRBV4-3; D: -; length: 15; size: few; J: TRBJ2-7; DNA: TGCGCCAGCGGCCAAGACTCCCTGACAGGCTACGAGCAGTACTTC; CDR3: CASGQDSLTGYEQYF
V: TRBV9; D: -; length: 15; size: -; J: TRBJ1-5; DNA: TGTGCCAGCAGTGAAGGGGCCATAGCGAATCAGCCCCAGCATTTT; CDR3: CASSEGAIANQPQHF
V: TRBV13; D: TRBD2; length: 14; size: -; J: TRBJ2-2; DNA: TGTGCCAGCGTAATGGGAGGGTCCACCGGGGAGCTGTTTTTT; CDR3: CASVMGGSTGELFF
V: TRBV19; D: -; length: 14; size: -; J: TRBJ2-5; DNA: TGTGCCAGTAGTATATCCGGGTTCGGGGAGACCCAGTACTTC; CDR3: CASSISGFGETQYF
V: TRBV6-5; D: -; length: 13; size: -; J: TRBJ2-3; DNA: TGTGCCAGCAGTGGGGGCAGGGCAGATACGCAGTATTTT; CDR3: CASSGGRADTQYF
V: TRBV11-2; D: TRBD2; length: 17; size: few; J: TRBJ2-1; DNA: TGTGCCAGCAGCTTACCGTATAGCGGGGGAGCCTACAATGAGCAGTTCTTC; CDR3: CASSLPYSGGAYNEQFF
V: TRBV7-9; D: -; length: 14; size: -; J: TRBJ1-4; DNA: TGTGCCAGCAGCCAGGGACCGAATAATGAAAAACTGTTTTTT; CDR3: CASSQGPNNEKLFF
V: TRBV20-1; D: -; length: 13; size: -; J: TRBJ1-1; DNA: TGCAGTGCTAGACGTATGGAGAACACTGAAGCTTTCTTT; CDR3: CSARRMENTEAFF
V: TRBV10-3; D: TRBD1; length: 15; size: few; J: TRBJ2-5; DNA: TGTGCCATCAGTATGACAGGGGGCGTCGGAGAGACCCAGTACTTC; CDR3: CAISMTGGVGETQYF
V: TRBV24-1; D: -; length: 14; size: many; J: TRBJ2-3; DNA: TGTGCCACCAGTGATTTGGAGGGGGAAGATACGCAGTATTTT; CDR3: CATSDLEGEDTQYF
V: TRBV6-5; D: TRBD1; length: 15; size: many; J: TRBJ2-3; DNA: TGTGCCAGCAGTTACGGGGGACAGGGCACAGATACGCAGTATTTT; CDR3: CASSYGGQGTDTQYF
V: TRBV4-1; D: TRBD1; length: 20; size: -; J: TRBJ2-3; DNA: TGCGCCAGCAGCCAAGGACCGGGACAGGGGGCAAGTCTATACACAGATACGCAGTATTTT; CDR3: CASSQGPGQGASLYTDTQYF
V: TRBV27; D: TRBD2; length: 15; size: many; J: TRBJ2-3; DNA: TGTGCCAGCAGGCTAGCGGGGGGGCCGACAGATACGCAGTATTTT; CDR3: CASRLAGGPTDTQYF
V: TRBV9; D: -; length: 14; size: many; J: TRBJ2-3; DNA: TGTGCCAGCAGCGGGGGGAGTTCTGTAGATACGCAGTATTTT; CDR3: CASSGGSSVDTQYF
V: TRBV27; D: TRBD1; length: 15; size: few; J: TRBJ2-3; DNA: TGTGCCAGCTCCTCCGGGACAGGTTTCACAGATACGCAGTATTTT; CDR3: CASSSGTGFTDTQYF
V: TRBV3-1; D: -; length: 15; size: few; J: TRBJ1-2; DNA: TGTGCCAGCAGCCAAACAGGGCCCGATCGGTATGGCTACACCTTC; CDR3: CASSQTGPDRYGYTF
V: TRBV29-1; D: -; length: 11; size: many; J: TRBJ1-1; DNA: TGCAGTCTTAGAGATGGAACTGAAGCTTTCTTT; CDR3: CSLRDGTEAFF
V: TRBV6-5; D: -; length: 11; size: many; J: TRBJ1-1; DNA: TGTGCCAGCAATAGAAGGGGAGAAGCTTTCTTT; CDR3: CASNRRGEAFF
V: TRBV7-2; D: -; length: 14; size: few; J: TRBJ1-1; DNA: TGTGCCAGCAGCCCGACAACTACGAACACTGAAGCTTTCTTT; CDR3: CASSPTTTNTEAFF
V: TRBV28; D: -; length: 15; size: few; J: TRBJ2-1; DNA: TGTGCCAGCAGGGTGACCAGCGTCCATTACAATGAGCAGTTCTTC; CDR3: CASRVTSVHYNEQFF
V: TRBV11-2; D: TRBD1; length: 19; size: many; J: TRBJ2-6; DNA: TGTGCCAGCAGCCTCCTGGCCGGGACAGGGGGCTCTGGGGCCAACGTCCTGACTTTC; CDR3: CASSLLAGTGGSGANVLTF
V: TRBV5-1; D: -; length: 15; size: few; J: TRBJ2-1; DNA: TGCGCCAGCAGCGTAACTGCCCGCGGGCCGCATGAGCAGTTCTTC; CDR3: CASSVTARGPHEQFF
V: TRBV6-2/TRBV6-3; D: -; length: 15; size: many; J: TRBJ2-7; DNA: TGTGCCAGCAGCTCAATCGGGGTACAGTTCCACGAGCAGTACTTC; CDR3: CASSSIGVQFHEQYF
V: TRBV6-6; D: TRBD1; length: 14; size: many; J: TRBJ2-2; DNA: TGTGCCAGTAGGGGGCCCCGAGGAACCGGGGAGCTGTTTTTT; CDR3: CASRGPRGTGELFF
V: TRBV28; D: -; length: 16; size: -; J: TRBJ1-2; DNA: TGTGCCAGCAGCTTGGGCCAGCGGAGGGACTTCGATAGCTACACCTTC; CDR3: CASSLGQRRDFDSYTF
V: TRBV12-5; D: -; length: 13; size: many; J: TRBJ2-5; DNA: TGTGCTAGTGGCCGTGGTGACCAAGAGACCCAGTACTTC; CDR3: CASGRGDQETQYF
V: TRBV4-1; D: TRBD1; length: 15; size: -; J: TRBJ2-7; DNA: TGCGCCAGCAGCCGCACCGGGACAGGGAGCTACGAGCAGTACTTC; CDR3: CASSRTGTGSYEQYF
V: TRBV20-1; D: -; length: 15; size: -; J: TRBJ1-4; DNA: TGCAGTGCTAGAGATCGCCGGGTTGCTAATGAAAAACTGTTTTTT; CDR3: CSARDRRVANEKLFF
V: TRBV28; D: TRBD2; length: 19; size: many; J: TRBJ2-3; DNA: TGTGCCAGCAGTTTCCCGCTAGCGGGAGGCCAAACCGACACAGATACGCAGTATTTT; CDR3: CASSFPLAGGQTDTDTQYF
V: TRBV13; D: TRBD2; length: 16; size: -; J: TRBJ2-3; DNA: TGTGCCAGCAGCGCAGGGACTAGCAGAAACGCAGATACGCAGTATTTT; CDR3: CASSAGTSRNADTQYF
V: TRBV5-4; D: -; length: 15; size: -; J: TRBJ2-3; DNA: TGTGCCAGCAGCCTTCTGGGGGCAGACACAGATACGCAGTATTTT; CDR3: CASSLLGADTDTQYF
V: TRBV2; D: -; length: 13; size: -; J: TRBJ1-5; DNA: TGTGCCAGCAGGGCTACAGATAATCAGCCCCAGCATTTT; CDR3: CASRATDNQPQHF
V: TRBV7-3; D: TRBD2; length: 16; size: many; J: TRBJ2-1; DNA: TGTGCCAGCAGCTTATTGGCTAGCGGGACCTACAATGAGCAGTTCTTC; CDR3: CASSLLASGTYNEQFF
V: TRBV20-1; D: -; length: 18; size: few; J: TRBJ2-6; DNA: TGCAGTGCTAGAGACCAAGCGTTTCGGTACTCTGGGGCCAACGTCCTGACTTTC; CDR3: CSARDQAFRYSGANVLTF